The clone carrying this T cell receptor beta chain was recorded many times. The target antigen is unknown. Time point: longitudinal time-point 3. The group of healthy controls was made up of people who were blood bank volunteers in Maryland, USA. Unsorted libraries came from 2 million PBMCs stored at -80 °C. This CDR3 has 12 residues. Trimming cost V 0 bases and J 5 bases, with 4 bases left between them. By 5'RACE with 10-nucleotide random UMIs, the cDNA was made. TCRdb analysed the 5' RACE reads with MiXCR anew, one entry per CDR3 protein. This table holds approximately 45,000 distinct CDR3 sequences, roughly 13% found once. This record belongs to a study of neurological immune-mediated disorders. General study points: The most TCR clonal expansion was seen in HTLV-1-associated myelopathy, and the least was seen in multiple sclerosis, which fell below healthy controls.

The receptor's source is a man aged 30 to 45 in good health. This rearrangement joins TRBV12-3 or TRBV12-4 to TRBJ1-2, with no clear D. Sequenced sample: PBMCs. The CDR3 reads CASSLAVYGYTF. The CDR3 DNA follows: TGTGCCAGCAGTTTAGCTGTTTATGGCTACACCTTC.